Below are 21 T cell receptor beta chains sequenced from a single sample in a study of shared clonotypes between healthy human individuals. As defined, naive CD8 cells were CD45RO-negative and positively selected for CCR7, with terminally differentiated effector memory CD45RA+ cells excluded. Repertoires were generated with immunoSEQ multiplex PCR, while TCRdb's copy carries only in-frame clones and drops some. The table records some 740,000 clones, about 92% of them present only once. Sequenced material: naive CD8+ T cells sorted from blood. These receptors came from a man in his thirties or forties in good health.

The chain joins TRBV4-3 to TRBJ2-1; 11 bases line up with TRBD2. CDR1 and CDR2 from the germline V gene are LGHNA and YSLEER. The CDR3 is 18 residues long. The V and J ends lost 1 base and 5 bases, in that order; junction bases with no gene match: 10. DNA of the CDR3: TGCGCCAGCAGCCAAGGTAGCGGGAGGGCCGTCATCCACAATGAGCAGTTCTTC. Its protein product is CASSQGSGRAVIHNEQFF.

This chain joins TRBV7-2 and TRBJ2-7, with D possibly being TRBD2 (6 bases). The CDR3 has 12 amino acids. Germline CDR1 SGHTA, CDR2 FQGNSA. V was cut by 5 bases and J by 6 bases, with 11 bases left in between. DNA of the CDR3: TGTGCCAGCAGCCCTAGGACTATCGAGCAGTACTTC. This translates into CASSPRTIEQYF.

The chain combines TRBV7-2 with TRBJ2-7; the match to TRBD2 covers 8 bases. The CDR3 has 16 amino acids. The germline V gene has CDR1 SGHTA and CDR2 FQGNSA. V dropped 1 base and J dropped 0; count of bases not matched to a gene: 5. CDR3 sequence reads: CASSLVASGFSYEQYF. The CDR3 DNA reads TGTGCCAGCAGCTTAGTGGCTAGCGGGTTCTCCTACGAGCAGTACTTC.

The chain is built from TRBV27 and TRBJ2-7; no definite D call. The CDR3 is made up of 13 amino acids. V lost 0 bases, J lost 8 bases, and 11 bases lay in between. The V gene's germline CDR1 is MNHEY and CDR2 SMNVEV (reference sequence). CDR3 nucleotide sequence: TGTGCCAGCAGTTTATCTCCCTCTACGCAGCAGTACTTC. Protein sequence: CASSLSPSTQQYF.

The chain combines TRBV25-1 with TRBJ2-6; no firm D call. V shed 1 base and J shed 1 base, with 14 bases lying between them. Germline lookup yields CDR1 MGHDK and CDR2 SYGVNS. The CDR3 consists of 18 residues. CDR3 nucleotides: TGTGCCAGCAGTGAATTTACGGAATCCCCTTCTGGGGCCAACGTCCTGACTTTC. This encodes CASSEFTESPSGANVLTF. Full variable domain (outside the CDR3, taken from reference TRBV25-1 and TRBJ2-6): EADIYQTPRYLVIGTGKKITLECSQTMGHDKMYWYQQDPGMELHLIHYSYGVNSTEKGDLSSESTVSRIRTEHFPLTLESARPSHTSQYLCASSEFTESPSGANVLTFGAGSRLTVL.

This chain joins TRBV19 and TRBJ2-3; 9 nucleotides align to TRBD2. CDR1 is LNHDA and CDR2 is SQIVND in the germline V gene (reference sequence). V trimming: 1 base; J trimming: 5 bases; junction bases outside the gene matches: 10. The CDR3 loop spans 17 amino acids. In DNA form, the CDR3 reads TGTGCCAGTAGTATAGGTTGGCATAGCGGGAGACTAGATACGCAGTATTTT. Translation gives CASSIGWHSGRLDTQYF. Variable domain in full (rest from reference TRBV19 and TRBJ2-3): DGGITQSPKYLFRKEGQNVTLSCEQNLNHDAMYWYRQDPGQGLRLIYYSQIVNDFQKGDIAEGYSVSREKKESFPLTVTSAQKNPTAFYLCASSIGWHSGRLDTQYFGPGTRLTVL.

This chain uses TRBV13 with TRBJ2-1; D unresolved. The CDR3 is made up of 15 amino acids. Trimming removed 2 bases from V and 4 bases from J, with 12 bases in between. CDR1 is PRHDT, CDR2 FYEKMQ, per germline (reference sequence). CDR3 coding DNA: TGTGCCAGCAGCTTAAGGCCCCTGGGGTACAATGAGCAGTTCTTC. Translated, it gives CASSLRPLGYNEQFF. The whole variable domain, filled in from reference TRBV13 and TRBJ2-1, reads AAGVIQSPRHLIKEKRETATLKCYPIPRHDTVYWYQQGPGQDPQFLISFYEKMQSDKGSIPDRFSAQQFSDYHSELNMSSLELGDSALYFCASSLRPLGYNEQFFGPGTRLTVL.

The chain links TRBV5-1 to TRBJ1-1; D is uncertain. CDR1 and CDR2 from the germline V gene are SGHRS and YFSETQ. The V gene lost 4 bases and the J gene lost 0 bases, with 10 bases spanning the gap. This CDR3 has 14 amino acids. CDR3 nucleotides: TGCGCCAGCAGCCCCCAGTTCGTGAACACTGAAGCTTTCTTT. Amino acid sequence: CASSPQFVNTEAFF. Filled out from reference TRBV5-1 and TRBJ1-1, the complete variable domain reads KAGVTQTPRYLIKTRGQQVTLSCSPISGHRSVSWYQQTPGQGLQFLFEYFSETQRNKGNFPGRFSGRQFSNSRSEMNVSTLELGDSALYLCASSPQFVNTEAFFGQGTRLTVV.

The V gene is TRBV5-1, the J gene TRBJ2-7, with 7 nucleotides matching TRBD1. Trimming cost V 4 bases and J 5 bases; bases outside gene matches: 12. The germline V gene has CDR1 SGHRS and CDR2 YFSETQ. The CDR3 runs 15 residues. The CDR3 region is CASSPRQGQGNEQYF. The CDR3 DNA follows: TGCGCCAGCAGCCCTAGACAGGGCCAAGGGAACGAGCAGTACTTC.

The chain joins TRBV27 to TRBJ2-1; 11 positions match TRBD2. This CDR3 is built from 15 residues. From germline, CDR1 is MNHEY and CDR2 SMNVEV (reference sequence). Trimming at V came to 3 bases and at J to 9 bases, leaving 7 bases not matched to a gene. The CDR3, as DNA: TGTGCCAGCAGTTTTCTAGCGGGAGGTTCACCTGAGCAGTTCTTC. It codes for CASSFLAGGSPEQFF.

The V gene is TRBV6-1, the J gene TRBJ1-1, with a tentative D call TRBD1 (6 bases). Germline assignment: CDR1 MNHNS and CDR2 SASEGT. The CDR3 length is 19 residues. V was trimmed by 1 base and J by 0 bases, leaving 21 bases between them. CDR3 sequence reads: CASSEVRAGELSMNTEAFF. The CDR3 nucleotides read TGTGCCAGCAGTGAAGTTAGGGCAGGGGAACTAAGTATGAACACTGAAGCTTTCTTT.

V and J are TRBV27 and TRBJ2-2; 11 nucleotides match TRBD2. The CDR3 extends over 16 amino acids. V was pared by 4 bases and J by 6 bases, with 7 bases of the junction left unmatched. Germline V CDR1 and CDR2: MNHEY, SMNVEV (reference sequence). CDR3 sequence reads: CASSSSSGRLPGELFF. DNA for the CDR3: TGTGCCAGCAGTTCCTCTAGCGGGAGGCTACCCGGGGAGCTGTTTTTT.

V usage is TRBV9 and J usage is TRBJ1-1; 9 positions match TRBD1. The V and J ends lost 3 bases and 1 base, in that order; junction bases with no gene match: 7. The CDR3 is 16 residues long. Germline V lookup: CDR1 SGDLS, CDR2 YYNGEE. The CDR3 loop reads CASSDSTGGSNTEAFF. The CDR3 coding sequence is TGTGCCAGCAGCGATTCGACAGGGGGATCGAACACTGAAGCTTTCTTT.

The chain uses TRBV6-5 and TRBJ2-7, with TRBD1 as a possible D gene (7 bases). This CDR3 comprises 15 residues. Germline CDR1 MNHEY, CDR2 SVGAGI. V lost 6 bases and J 3 bases, leaving 18 bases between the germline ends. The CDR3 sequence: CASRPGDRDDYEQYF. The CDR3 coding sequence is TGTGCCAGCAGACCGGGAGACAGGGACGACTACGAGCAGTACTTC.

Concerning this clone: Other DNA sequences within the sample encode an identical CDR3. J is TRBJ2-7 and V is TRBV7-9, with D hard to call. The V gene's germline CDR1 is SEHNR and CDR2 FQNEAQ (reference sequence). This CDR3 has 11 amino acids. Trimming cost V 3 bases and J 9 bases, with 9 bases left between them. Here the CDR3 DNA reads TGTGCCAGCAGCTTGGGTTTGGGGCAGTACTTC. It codes for CASSLGLGQYF.

The V and J genes are TRBV28 and TRBJ2-7; D remains unclear. The CDR3 extends over 13 amino acids. V dropped 5 bases and J dropped 3 bases, with 11 bases sitting between them. Looked up from germline, CDR1 is MDHEN and CDR2 is SYDVKM. CDR3 in DNA: TGTGCCAGCAGTGAAGAAAGCCTCTACGAGCAGTACTTC. As protein: CASSEESLYEQYF.

The gene calls are TRBV7-6 and TRBJ2-1, with 10 bases aligning to TRBD1. The V and J ends lost 1 base and 4 bases, in that order; junction bases with no gene match: 4. The CDR3 totals 16 residues. Germline-derived CDR1 and CDR2 are SGHVS and FNYEAQ. In nucleotides, the CDR3 is TGTGCCAGCAGCTTAGAAGGGACAGGGGTATACAATGAGCAGTTCTTC. Protein product: CASSLEGTGVYNEQFF.

The chain has TRBV13 and TRBJ2-5; 8 nucleotides agree with TRBD2. The CDR3 totals 15 residues. V was clipped by 1 base and J by 2 bases; unmatched bases: 3. Germline CDR1 PRHDT, CDR2 FYEKMQ (reference sequence). Here the CDR3 DNA reads TGTGCCAGCAGCTTAGTGACTAGCGAACAAGAGACCCAGTACTTC. Residues: CASSLVTSEQETQYF.

V usage is TRBV19 and J usage is TRBJ2-7; maybe TRBD1 (6 bases). This CDR3 spans 15 amino acids. Trimming shortened V by 0 bases and J by 0 bases, and 9 bases separated the two germline ends. Germline assignment: CDR1 LNHDA and CDR2 SQIVND (reference sequence). The CDR3 nucleotides read TGTGCCAGTAGTATAGACAGGGGCCTCTCCTACGAGCAGTACTTC. Protein product: CASSIDRGLSYEQYF.

The chain has TRBV7-9 and TRBJ1-1; no firm D call. This CDR3 spans 14 amino acids. Germline V gives CDR1 SEHNR, CDR2 FQNEAQ (reference sequence). V dropped 5 bases and J dropped 8 bases, with 18 bases sitting between them. Here the CDR3 reads CASSPTNGGFEAFF. DNA for the CDR3: TGTGCCAGCAGCCCCACCAACGGAGGGTTCGAAGCTTTCTTT.

V and J are TRBV12-5 and TRBJ1-1, with D unclear. Germline values: CDR1 LGHNT, CDR2 FRNRAP. This CDR3 region has 12 residues. The V end lost 7 bases, the J end lost 2 bases, and 8 bases lay between the germline ends. The CDR3 coding sequence is TGTGCTAGTGCCCTTCTAAACACTGAAGCTTTCTTT. This sequence encodes CASALLNTEAFF.